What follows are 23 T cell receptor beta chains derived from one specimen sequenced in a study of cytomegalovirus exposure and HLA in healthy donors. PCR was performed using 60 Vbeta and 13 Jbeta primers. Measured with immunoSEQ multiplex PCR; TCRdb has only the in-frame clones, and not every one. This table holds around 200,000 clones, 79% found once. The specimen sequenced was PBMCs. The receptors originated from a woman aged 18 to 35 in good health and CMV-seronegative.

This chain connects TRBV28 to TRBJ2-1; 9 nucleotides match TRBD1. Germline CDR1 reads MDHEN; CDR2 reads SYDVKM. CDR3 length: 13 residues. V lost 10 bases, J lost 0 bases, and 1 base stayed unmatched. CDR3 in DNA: TGTGCCACGACAGGGGGCTCCTACAATGAGCAGTTCTTC. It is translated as CATTGGSYNEQFF.

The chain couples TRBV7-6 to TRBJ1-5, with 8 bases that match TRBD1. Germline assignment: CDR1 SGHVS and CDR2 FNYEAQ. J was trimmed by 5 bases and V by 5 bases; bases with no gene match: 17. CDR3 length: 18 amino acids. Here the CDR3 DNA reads TGTGCCAGCAGCCCCCAGTGGGGGACAGGACTCGACGATCAGCCCCAGCATTTT. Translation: CASSPQWGTGLDDQPQHF.

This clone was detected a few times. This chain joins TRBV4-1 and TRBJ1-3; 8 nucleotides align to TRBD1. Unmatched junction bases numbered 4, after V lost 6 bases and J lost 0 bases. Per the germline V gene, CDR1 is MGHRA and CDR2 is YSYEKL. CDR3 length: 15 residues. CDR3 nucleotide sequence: TGCGCCAGCAGTGTTGGACAGGGCTCTGGAAACACCATATATTTT. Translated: CASSVGQGSGNTIYF.

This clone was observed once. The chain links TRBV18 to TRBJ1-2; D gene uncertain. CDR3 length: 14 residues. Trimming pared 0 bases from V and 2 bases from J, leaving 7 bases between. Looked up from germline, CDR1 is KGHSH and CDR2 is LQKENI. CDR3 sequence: CASSPPTVNYGYTF. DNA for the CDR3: TGTGCCAGCTCACCACCCACGGTGAACTATGGCTACACCTTC.

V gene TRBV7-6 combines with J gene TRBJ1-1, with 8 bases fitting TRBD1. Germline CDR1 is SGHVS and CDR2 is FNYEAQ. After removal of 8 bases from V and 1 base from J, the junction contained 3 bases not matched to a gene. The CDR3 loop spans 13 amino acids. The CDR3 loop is CASRQGRNTEAFF. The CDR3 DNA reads TGTGCCAGCCGACAGGGGAGGAACACTGAAGCTTTCTTT. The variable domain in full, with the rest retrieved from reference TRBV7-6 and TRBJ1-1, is GAGVSQSPRYKVTKRGQDVALRCDPISGHVSLYWYRQALGQGPEFLTYFNYEAQQDKSGLPNDRFSAERPEGSISTLTIQRTEQRDSAMYRCASRQGRNTEAFFGQGTRLTVV.

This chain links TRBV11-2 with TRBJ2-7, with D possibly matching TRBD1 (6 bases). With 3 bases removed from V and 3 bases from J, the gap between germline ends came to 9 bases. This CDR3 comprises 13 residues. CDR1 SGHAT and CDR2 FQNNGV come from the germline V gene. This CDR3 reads CASSFGQSYEQYF. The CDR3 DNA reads TGTGCCAGCAGCTTTGGACAGAGCTACGAGCAGTACTTC.

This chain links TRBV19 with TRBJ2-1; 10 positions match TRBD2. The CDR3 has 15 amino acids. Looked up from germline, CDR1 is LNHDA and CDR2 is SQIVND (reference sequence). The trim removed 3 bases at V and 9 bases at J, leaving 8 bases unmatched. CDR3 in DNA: TGTGCCAGTAGTATCAGAGCGGGGGGGCTGGTTGAGCAGTTCTTC. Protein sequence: CASSIRAGGLVEQFF. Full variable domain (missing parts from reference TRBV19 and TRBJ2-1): DGGITQSPKYLFRKEGQNVTLSCEQNLNHDAMYWYRQDPGQGLRLIYYSQIVNDFQKGDIAEGYSVSREKKESFPLTVTSAQKNPTAFYLCASSIRAGGLVEQFFGPGTRLTVL.

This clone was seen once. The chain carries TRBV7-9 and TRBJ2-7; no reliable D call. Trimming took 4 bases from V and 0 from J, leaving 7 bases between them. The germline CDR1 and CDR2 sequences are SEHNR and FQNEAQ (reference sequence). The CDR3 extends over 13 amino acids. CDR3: CASSYPSSYEQYF. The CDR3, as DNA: TGTGCCAGCAGCTACCCTAGCTCCTACGAGCAGTACTTC. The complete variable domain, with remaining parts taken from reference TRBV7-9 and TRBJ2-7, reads DTGVSQNPRHKITKRGQNVTFRCDPISEHNRLYWYRQTLGQGPEFLTYFQNEAQLEKSRLLSDRFSAERPKGSFSTLEIQRTEQGDSAMYLCASSYPSSYEQYFGPGTRLTVT.

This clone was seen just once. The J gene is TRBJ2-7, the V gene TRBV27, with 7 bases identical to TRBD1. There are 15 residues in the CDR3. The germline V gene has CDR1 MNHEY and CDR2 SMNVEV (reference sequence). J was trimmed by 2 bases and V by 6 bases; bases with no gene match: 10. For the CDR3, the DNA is TGTGCCAGCAGCCTCACCAGGACAGGCCCCTACGAGCAGTACTTC. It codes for CASSLTRTGPYEQYF.

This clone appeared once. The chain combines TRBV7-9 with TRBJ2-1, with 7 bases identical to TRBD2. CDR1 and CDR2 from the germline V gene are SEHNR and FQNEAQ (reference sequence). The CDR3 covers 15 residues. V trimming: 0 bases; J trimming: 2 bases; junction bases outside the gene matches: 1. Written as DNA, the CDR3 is TGTGCCAGCAGCTTAGCGGCGGGGGCCTACAATGAGCAGTTCTTC. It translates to CASSLAAGAYNEQFF.

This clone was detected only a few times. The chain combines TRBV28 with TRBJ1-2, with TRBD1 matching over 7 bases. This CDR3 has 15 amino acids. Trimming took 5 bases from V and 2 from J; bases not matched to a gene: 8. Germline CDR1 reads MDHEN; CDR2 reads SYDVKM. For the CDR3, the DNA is TGTGCCAGCAGTGTCCTGACAGGGACAAACTATGGCTACACCTTC. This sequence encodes CASSVLTGTNYGYTF.

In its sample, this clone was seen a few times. The CDR3 is CASSLGPPSGVYNEQFF. The CDR3 nucleotides are TGTGCCAGCAGCTTAGGCCCTCCTAGCGGGGTCTACAATGAGCAGTTCTTC. The chain recombines TRBV11-3 with TRBJ2-1; 9 nucleotides line up with TRBD2. The germline V gene has CDR1 SGHNT and CDR2 YENEEA. The J segment lost 3 bases and the V segment lost 1 base, leaving 7 bases of the junction unmatched. The CDR3 covers 17 residues.

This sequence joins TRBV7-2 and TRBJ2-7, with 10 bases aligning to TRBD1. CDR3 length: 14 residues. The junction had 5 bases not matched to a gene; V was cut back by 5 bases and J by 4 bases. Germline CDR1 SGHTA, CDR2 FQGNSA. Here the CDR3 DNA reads TGTGCCAGCAGCGATCGACAGGGGGCTTACGAGCAGTACTTC. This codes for CASSDRQGAYEQYF. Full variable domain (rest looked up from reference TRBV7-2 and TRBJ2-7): GAGVSQSPSNKVTEKGKDVELRCDPISGHTALYWYRQSLGQGLEFLIYFQGNSAPDKSGLPSDRFSAERTGGSVSTLTIQRTQQEDSAVYLCASSDRQGAYEQYFGPGTRLTVT.

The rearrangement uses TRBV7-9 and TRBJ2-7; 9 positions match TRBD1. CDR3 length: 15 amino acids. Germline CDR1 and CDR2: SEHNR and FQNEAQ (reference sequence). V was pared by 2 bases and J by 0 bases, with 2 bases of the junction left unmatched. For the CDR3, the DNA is TGTGCCAGCAGCTTACCGGGACAGGGCTCCTACGAGCAGTACTTC. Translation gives CASSLPGQGSYEQYF.

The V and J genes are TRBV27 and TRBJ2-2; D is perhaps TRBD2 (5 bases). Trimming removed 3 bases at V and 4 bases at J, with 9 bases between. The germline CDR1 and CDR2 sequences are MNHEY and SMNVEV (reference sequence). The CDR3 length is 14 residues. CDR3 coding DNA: TGTGCCAGCAGTTTGCTAGCTAGCACCGGGGAGCTGTTTTTT. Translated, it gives CASSLLASTGELFF.

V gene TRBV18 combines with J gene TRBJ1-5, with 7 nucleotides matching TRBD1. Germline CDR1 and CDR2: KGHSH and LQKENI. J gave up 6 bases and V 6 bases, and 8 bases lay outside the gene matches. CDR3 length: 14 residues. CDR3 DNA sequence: TGTGCCAGCTCCCGACAGGGTTTGGGTCAGCCCCAGCATTTT. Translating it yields CASSRQGLGQPQHF. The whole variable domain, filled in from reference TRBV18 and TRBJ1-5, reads NAGVMQNPRHLVRRRGQEARLRCSPMKGHSHVYWYRQLPEEGLKFMVYLQKENIIDESGMPKERFSAEFPKEGPSILRIQQVVRGDSAAYFCASSRQGLGQPQHFGDGTRLSIL.

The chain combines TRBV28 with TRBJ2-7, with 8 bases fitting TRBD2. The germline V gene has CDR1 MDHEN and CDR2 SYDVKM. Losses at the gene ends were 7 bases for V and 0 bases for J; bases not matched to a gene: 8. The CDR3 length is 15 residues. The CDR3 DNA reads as TGTGCCAGCAAGGCCGGGGGGGAGATCTCCTACGAGCAGTACTTC. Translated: CASKAGGEISYEQYF. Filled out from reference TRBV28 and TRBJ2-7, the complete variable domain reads DVKVTQSSRYLVKRTGEKVFLECVQDMDHENMFWYRQDPGLGLRLIYFSYDVKMKEKGDIPEGYSVSREKKERFSLILESASTNQTSMYLCASKAGGEISYEQYFGPGTRLTVT.

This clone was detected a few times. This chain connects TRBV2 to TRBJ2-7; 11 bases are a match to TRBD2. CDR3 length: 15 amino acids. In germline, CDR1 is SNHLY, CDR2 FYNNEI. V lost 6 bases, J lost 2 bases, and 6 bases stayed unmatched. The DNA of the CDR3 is TGTGCCAGCAGGGAAACTAGCGGGGGTGCCTACGAGCAGTACTTC. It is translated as CASRETSGGAYEQYF. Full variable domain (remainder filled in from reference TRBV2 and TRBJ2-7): EPEVTQTPSHQVTQMGQEVILRCVPISNHLYFYWYRQILGQKVEFLVSFYNNEISEKSEIFDDQFSVERPDGSNFTLKIRSTKLEDSAMYFCASRETSGGAYEQYFGPGTRLTVT.

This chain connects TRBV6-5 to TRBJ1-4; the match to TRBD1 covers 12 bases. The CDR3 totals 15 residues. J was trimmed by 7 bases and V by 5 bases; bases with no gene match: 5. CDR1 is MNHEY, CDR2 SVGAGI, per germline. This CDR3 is CASSQGQGAREKLFF. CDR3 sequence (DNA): TGTGCCAGCAGTCAGGGACAGGGGGCGCGTGAAAAACTGTTTTTT.

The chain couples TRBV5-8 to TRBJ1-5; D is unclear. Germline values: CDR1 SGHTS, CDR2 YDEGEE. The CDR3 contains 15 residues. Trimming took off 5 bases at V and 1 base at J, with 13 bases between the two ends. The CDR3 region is CASRKEVGSNQPQHF. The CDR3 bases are TGTGCCAGCAGGAAGGAGGTGGGGAGCAATCAGCCCCAGCATTTT.

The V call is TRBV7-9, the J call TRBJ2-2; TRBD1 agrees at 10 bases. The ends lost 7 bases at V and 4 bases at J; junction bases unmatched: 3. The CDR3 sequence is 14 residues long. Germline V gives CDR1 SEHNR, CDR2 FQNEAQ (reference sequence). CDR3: CASIDRGPTGELFF. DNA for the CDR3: TGTGCCAGCATCGACAGGGGGCCCACCGGGGAGCTGTTTTTT.

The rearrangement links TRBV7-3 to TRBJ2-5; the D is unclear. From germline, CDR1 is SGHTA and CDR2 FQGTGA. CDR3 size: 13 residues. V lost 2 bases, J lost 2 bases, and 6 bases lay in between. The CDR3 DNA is TGTGCCAGCAGCTTAGGCAGGCAAGAGACCCAGTACTTC. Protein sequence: CASSLGRQETQYF.

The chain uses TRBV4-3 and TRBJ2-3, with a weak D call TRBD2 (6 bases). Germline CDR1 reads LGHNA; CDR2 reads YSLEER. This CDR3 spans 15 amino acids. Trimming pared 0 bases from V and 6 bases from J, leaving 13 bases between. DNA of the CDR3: TGCGCCAGCAGCCAAGATAGGGACTCAGCGGATACGCAGTATTTT. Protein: CASSQDRDSADTQYF.